The present T cell receptor beta chain was sequenced within a study of identical twins. Study-wide results and limits: The conclusions drew on cross-sectional statistical analysis instead of tracking the same donors.

This clonotype was counted between two and nine times. Its antigen is currently unknown. With 1 base removed from V and 2 bases from J, the gap between germline ends came to 7 bases. From germline, CDR1 is SGHTA and CDR2 FQGTGA. This CDR3 spans 14 amino acids. MiXCR was run by TCRdb on the 5' RACE reads, yielding one entry per CDR3 protein. Seen here are about 550,000 distinct CDR3 sequences, approximately 20% observed once, and the top ten hold approximately 0.49%. These data were also filed under a second study, of yellow fever vaccine responses in identical twins. From that paper: Convergence reportedly seemed to mark part of the twins' vaccine T cell response, with personalization marking the rest.

The TCR was taken from a woman between 18 and 29 years old in good health. Sequencing was done on a sample of CD4+ T cells sorted from blood. This chain connects TRBV7-3 to TRBJ2-3; D gene ambiguous. CDR3 bases: TGTGCCAGCAGCTTAATGGGTAACACAGATACGCAGTATTTT. Its protein is CASSLMGNTDTQYF.